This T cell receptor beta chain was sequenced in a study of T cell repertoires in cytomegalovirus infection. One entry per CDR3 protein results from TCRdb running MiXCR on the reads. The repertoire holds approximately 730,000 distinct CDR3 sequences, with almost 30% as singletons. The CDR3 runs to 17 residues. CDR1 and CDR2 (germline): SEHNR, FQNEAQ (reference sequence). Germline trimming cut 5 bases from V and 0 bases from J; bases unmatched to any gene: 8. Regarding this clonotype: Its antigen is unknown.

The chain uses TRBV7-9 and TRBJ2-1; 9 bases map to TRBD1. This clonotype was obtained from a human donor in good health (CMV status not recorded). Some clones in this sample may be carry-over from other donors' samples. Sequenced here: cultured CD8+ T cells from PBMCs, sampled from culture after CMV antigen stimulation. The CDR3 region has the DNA TGTGCCAGCAGCCACACCGGGACAGGGAGCTCCTACAATGAGCAGTTCTTC. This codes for CASSHTGTGSSYNEQFF.